This section outlines one T cell receptor beta chain sequence together with its context. Its matching antigen is unknown. This CDR3 spans 14 amino acids. V lost 5 bases to trimming and J lost 2 bases; unmatched junction nucleotides: 2. CDR1 and CDR2 from the germline V gene are MDHEN and SYDVKM. The sample is drawn from a study of graft-versus-host responses after intestinal transplantation. Across the whole study: Isolated intestinal, liver-intestinal, or multivisceral transplants had been given to the recipients. The recipients all started with anti-thymocyte globulin induction and then took tacrolimus and steroids for roughly three years. Overall study results and limits: Circulating GvH clones peaking coincided with falling HvG clones soon after transplant. There were GvH clones found in recipient marrow, and some of them appeared first in ileum or blood.

Assay: immunoSEQ multiplex PCR; the TCRdb copy retains only in-frame clones and omits some. The data show some 81,000 clones, 70% to 90% seen once. Sequenced here: unstimulated CD4+ T cells sorted from spleen or lymph node cells, sampled before intestinal transplant. The source of this sequence is a human donor who received an intestinal transplant. The chain carries TRBV28 and TRBJ1-2; TRBD1 aligns across 10 bases. CDR3 nucleotide sequence: TGTGCCAGCAGTCCGGACAGGGGGAACTATGGCTACACCTTC. This translates into CASSPDRGNYGYTF.